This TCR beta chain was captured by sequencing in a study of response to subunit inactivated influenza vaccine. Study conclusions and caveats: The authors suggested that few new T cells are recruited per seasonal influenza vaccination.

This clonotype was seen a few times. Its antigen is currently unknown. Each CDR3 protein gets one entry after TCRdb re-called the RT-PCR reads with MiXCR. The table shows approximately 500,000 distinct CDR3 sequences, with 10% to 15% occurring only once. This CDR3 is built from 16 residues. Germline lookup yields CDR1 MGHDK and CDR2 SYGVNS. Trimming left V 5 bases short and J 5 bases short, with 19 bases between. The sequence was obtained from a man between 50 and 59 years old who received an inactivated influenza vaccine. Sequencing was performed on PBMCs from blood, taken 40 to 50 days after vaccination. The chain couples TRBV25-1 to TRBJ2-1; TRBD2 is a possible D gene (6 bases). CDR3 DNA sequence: TGTGCCAGCAGTAGTGGGGGGAATTCGGGGGACAATGAGCAGTTCTTC. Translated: CASSSGGNSGDNEQFF.